The clone carrying this TCR beta chain was detected only a few times. As processed by the authors: Amplification of reference gene primers provided the estimated nucleated cell counts. The data were produced by immunoSEQ multiplex PCR, yet TCRdb's version contains in-frame clones alone and is incomplete. That table is the source of V, J and clone size, and D and trimming were worked out from the DNA. The table lists about 81,000 clones, about 86% of them singletons, with more than 4.5% in the top ten. The data originate from a study of blood T cell repertoires in COVID-19. About the study: The United States, Italy and Spain were the sources of the acute and convalescent COVID-19 samples. Sample material is recorded as cDNA or gDNA derived from T cells, B-cell-depleted T cells, or PBMCs.

The TCR was taken from a woman aged 80 or over with acute or convalescent COVID-19. The sequenced material came from peripheral blood.

The CDR3 region has the DNA TGCAGCGTAACCTTGGCGGTCTCCTACGAGCAGTACTTC. It yields the protein CSVTLAVSYEQYF. V is TRBV29-1 and J is TRBJ2-7; D remains ambiguous. The V end lost 6 bases, the J end lost 0 bases, and 12 bases lay between the germline ends. Germline lookup yields CDR1 SQVTM and CDR2 ANQGSEA. The CDR3 is made up of 13 amino acids.